Listed here are 24 T cell receptor beta chains from one sample, sequenced in a study of T cells after yellow fever vaccination. TCRdb reprocessed the 5' RACE reads via MiXCR and lists one record per CDR3 protein. The data hold fewer than 650,000 distinct CDR3 sequences, with roughly a fifth observed a single time. The sample consisted of PBMCs, taken roughly 20 days after the first yellow fever vaccination. Receptors were obtained from a man between 18 and 35 years old who received the YFV17D yellow fever vaccine.

There are a few counts of this clonotype. The CDR3 here is CASSPLLGYTGELFF. DNA of the CDR3: TGTGCCAGCAGCCCCCTCTTGGGATACACCGGGGAGCTGTTTTTT. The chain couples TRBV7-2 to TRBJ2-2, with D unclear. The CDR3 length is 15 residues. The germline gives CDR1 SGHTA, CDR2 FQGNSA. The germline V and J ends were trimmed by 5 bases and 3 bases, with 13 bases remaining between them.

The V and J genes are TRBV5-4 and TRBJ2-6, with TRBD1 as a possible D gene (6 bases). The CDR3 runs to 19 residues. From germline, CDR1 is SGHNT and CDR2 YYREEE (reference sequence). V lost 3 bases to trimming and J lost 0 bases, with 19 bases between them. CDR3 in amino acids: CASSSPSQGTSSGANVLTF. The CDR3 DNA reads as TGTGCCAGCAGCTCCCCGAGCCAGGGGACGAGCTCTGGGGCCAACGTCCTGACTTTC.

This clonotype was detected a few times. The genes are TRBV29-1 and TRBJ2-2; D possibly uses TRBD1 or TRBD2 (5 bases each). V gave up 6 bases and J gave up 1 base, with 12 bases separating them. Germline V gives CDR1 SQVTM, CDR2 ANQGSEA. This CDR3 is built from 14 residues. CDR3 loop: CSVAGTMNTGELFF. The CDR3 region has the DNA TGCAGCGTGGCCGGGACCATGAACACCGGGGAGCTGTTTTTT.

This clonotype was counted a few times. The genes are TRBV10-3 and TRBJ2-1; 13 nucleotides match TRBD2. CDR3 length: 15 residues. The V gene end was trimmed by 7 bases and the J gene end by 8 bases; junction bases not matched to a gene: 8. The germline CDR1 and CDR2 sequences are ENHRY and SYGVKD. DNA of the CDR3: TGTGCCATCACCTCCGGGACTAGCGGGGAGCATGAGCAGTTCTTC. Amino acid sequence: CAITSGTSGEHEQFF.

This clonotype was counted many times. The chain employs TRBV5-6 and TRBJ2-7, with 7 bases matching TRBD2. Germline lookup yields CDR1 SGHDT and CDR2 YYEEEE. This CDR3 contains 16 residues. With 3 bases clipped from V and 0 bases from J, the junction kept 9 bases outside the gene matches. The CDR3 DNA follows: TGTGCCAGCAGCTCCCCTAAAGCGGGGAGCTCCTACGAGCAGTACGTC. This sequence encodes CASSSPKAGSSYEQYV.

This clonotype was seen more than once but under ten times. The V call is TRBV12-3 or TRBV12-4, the J call TRBJ1-1; D is uncertain. This CDR3 is built from 11 residues. Trimming removed 2 bases at V and 9 bases at J, with 7 bases between. The CDR3 nucleotides are TGTGCCAGCAGTTTATTAGGTCAAGCTTTCTTT. As protein: CASSLLGQAFF.

This clonotype occurred a few times. The gene calls are TRBV10-3 and TRBJ1-2; the match to TRBD1 covers 8 bases. Unmatched junction bases numbered 8, after V lost 8 bases and J lost 3 bases. Per germline, CDR1 ENHRY and CDR2 SYGVKD. This CDR3 is 14 amino acids long. For the CDR3, the DNA is TGTGCCATCTCAAGGACAGGGACGGACTATGGCTACACCTTC. Translation gives CAISRTGTDYGYTF.

This clonotype showed up just a few times. V and J are TRBV29-1 and TRBJ2-7; 12 nucleotides agree with TRBD1. The CDR3 loop spans 18 amino acids. Germline loops: CDR1 SQVTM, CDR2 ANQGSEA. V shed 5 bases, J shed 0 bases, and the junction held 14 bases outside the gene matches. CDR3 DNA: TGCAGCGTTATAGAGGGACAGGGGGCTTCCTACTACTCCTACGAGCAGTACTTC. Protein product: CSVIEGQGASYYSYEQYF.

This clonotype has only a few counts. The chain uses TRBV5-1 and TRBJ2-1; 8 bases line up with TRBD1. The ends lost 5 bases at V and 8 bases at J; junction bases unmatched: 3. The CDR3 totals 12 residues. Germline CDR1 reads SGHRS; CDR2 reads YFSETQ. The CDR3 DNA reads TGCGCCAGCAGGGACAGGGCGGATGAGCAGTTCTTC. Amino acid sequence: CASRDRADEQFF. The complete variable domain, with remaining parts taken from reference TRBV5-1 and TRBJ2-1, reads KAGVTQTPRYLIKTRGQQVTLSCSPISGHRSVSWYQQTPGQGLQFLFEYFSETQRNKGNFPGRFSGRQFSNSRSEMNVSTLELGDSALYLCASRDRADEQFFGPGTRLTVL.

This clonotype was observed a handful of times. The chain recombines TRBV6-6 with TRBJ1-1; D may be TRBD1 (5 bases). Per germline, CDR1 MNHNY and CDR2 SVGAGI (reference sequence). The CDR3 spans 12 residues. Trimming removed 8 bases at V and 7 bases at J, with 14 bases between. CDR3 in DNA: TGTGCCAGCTTTTCGATCGACAGTGAAGCTTTCTTT. This codes for CASFSIDSEAFF.

The V call is TRBV5-1, the J call TRBJ2-7, with D perhaps TRBD1 (5 bases). Per germline, CDR1 SGHRS and CDR2 YFSETQ. This CDR3 comprises 13 residues. V was clipped by 1 base and J by 5 bases, with 10 bases between them. The CDR3 spells CASSLSGIDEQYV. CDR3 sequence (DNA): TGCGCCAGCAGCTTGTCAGGGATCGACGAGCAGTACGTC.

The chain recombines TRBV7-3 with TRBJ2-3; D assignment may be TRBD1 or TRBD2 (5 bases each). The CDR3 totals 14 residues. Germline-derived CDR1 and CDR2 are SGHTA and FQGTGA. V lost 6 bases and J 1 base, leaving 11 bases between the germline ends. The CDR3 DNA reads TGTGCCAGCAGTCCGGGGCATGGCACAGATACGCAGTATTTT. Protein product: CASSPGHGTDTQYF.

This clonotype was counted a few times. The chain is built from TRBV18 and TRBJ2-7; TRBD2 is a possible D gene (5 bases). Germline V lookup: CDR1 KGHSH, CDR2 LQKENI. With 6 bases removed from V and 7 bases from J, the gap between germline ends came to 13 bases. The CDR3 is 12 residues long. The CDR3 nucleotides read TGTGCCAGCTCCCCCCAGGAGGAGGAGCAGTACTTC. Translated: CASSPQEEEQYF.

This CDR3 reads CASSVDIGGRYPNEQFF. CDR3 sequence (DNA): TGTGCCAGCAGCGTAGATATCGGGGGGCGGTACCCAAATGAGCAGTTCTTC. V gene TRBV9 combines with J gene TRBJ2-1; maybe TRBD2 (7 bases). V lost 0 bases to trimming and J lost 7 bases, with 20 bases between them. This CDR3 has 17 residues. Germline V gene lookup returns CDR1 SGDLS and CDR2 YYNGEE.

The rearrangement links TRBV7-9 to TRBJ2-1, with D possibly being TRBD2 (5 bases). Germline V CDR1 and CDR2: SEHNR, FQNEAQ (reference sequence). The CDR3 is made up of 15 amino acids. Trimming removed 5 bases at V and 3 bases at J, with 14 bases between. CDR3 sequence: CASSQTTGFYNEQFF. CDR3 in DNA: TGTGCCAGCAGCCAGACCACGGGGTTCTACAATGAGCAGTTCTTC.

This clonotype showed up just a few times. The J gene is TRBJ2-1, the V gene TRBV19, with D uncertain. This CDR3 is 13 amino acids long. Between the trimmed V and J ends, which lost 2 bases and 6 bases, there was a span of 8 bases. CDR1 is LNHDA and CDR2 is SQIVND in the germline V gene (reference sequence). The CDR3 DNA reads as TGTGCCAGTAGTATAACCCCCCTCAATGAGCAGTTCTTC. It codes for CASSITPLNEQFF.

The J gene is TRBJ2-1, the V gene TRBV5-1, with 9 bases lining up with TRBD2. V lost 3 bases and J lost 0; bases outside the gene matches: 7. The CDR3 is 17 residues long. Per the germline V gene, CDR1 is SGHRS and CDR2 is YFSETQ. CDR3 in amino acids: CASSWGIAGVSYNEQFF. The CDR3 DNA reads as TGCGCCAGCAGCTGGGGAATAGCGGGGGTCTCCTACAATGAGCAGTTCTTC. Complete variable domain (other parts from reference TRBV5-1 and TRBJ2-1): KAGVTQTPRYLIKTRGQQVTLSCSPISGHRSVSWYQQTPGQGLQFLFEYFSETQRNKGNFPGRFSGRQFSNSRSEMNVSTLELGDSALYLCASSWGIAGVSYNEQFFGPGTRLTVL.

The V call is TRBV5-1, the J call TRBJ2-7; 9 bases map to TRBD1. V lost 4 bases and J lost 4; bases outside the gene matches: 9. The CDR3 has 15 amino acids. Germline V lookup: CDR1 SGHRS, CDR2 YFSETQ. The CDR3 here is CASSRLGQGWYEQYF. The CDR3 DNA sequence: TGCGCCAGCAGCAGGTTAGGACAGGGGTGGTACGAGCAGTACTTC.

This clonotype appeared a single time. The chain couples TRBV12-3 or TRBV12-4 to TRBJ1-3, with D possibly matching TRBD1 (5 bases). V was trimmed by 8 bases and J by 0 bases, leaving 11 bases between them. CDR3 size: 14 residues. CDR3 sequence: CASAGQSSGNTIYF. In DNA, the CDR3 is TGTGCCAGCGCCGGACAAAGCTCTGGAAACACCATATATTTT.

In this sample, this clonotype turned up a few times. The chain carries TRBV4-1 and TRBJ1-2; maybe TRBD1 (6 bases). V lost 0 bases and J 2 bases, leaving 28 bases between the germline ends. Germline CDR1 MGHRA, CDR2 YSYEKL. The CDR3 totals 21 residues. The CDR3 is CASSQDRSQGRLLSGNYGYTF. CDR3 coding DNA: TGCGCCAGCAGCCAAGATCGGTCTCAGGGGAGGCTCCTGAGCGGCAACTATGGCTACACCTTC.

J is TRBJ2-7 and V is TRBV7-2, with D unclear. The CDR3 is 13 residues long. CDR1 and CDR2 (germline): SGHTA, FQGNSA. The V and J ends lost 5 bases and 2 bases respectively, with 10 bases between them. CDR3 in amino acids: CASSPFSTYEQYF. The CDR3 DNA follows: TGTGCCAGCAGCCCCTTTTCGACCTACGAGCAGTACTTC.

This clonotype came up many times. The CDR3, as DNA: TGTGCCAGCAGCCGTCCTTTTTTAAAACAGGGTACTGAAGCTTTCTTT. As protein: CASSRPFLKQGTEAFF. The chain couples TRBV5-4 to TRBJ1-1; perhaps TRBD1 as D (6 bases). Looked up from germline, CDR1 is SGHNT and CDR2 is YYREEE (reference sequence). V lost 4 bases and J lost 5, with 21 bases in between. CDR3 length equals 16 residues.

The chain is built from TRBV4-1 and TRBJ2-4; D is unclear. V was clipped by 4 bases and J by 2 bases, with 12 bases between them. CDR1 is MGHRA, CDR2 YSYEKL, per germline. The CDR3 is 15 residues long. DNA for the CDR3: TGCGCCAGCAGCCTCGGTGGGCTGACCAAAAACATTCAGTACTTC. Translating gives CASSLGGLTKNIQYF.

The CDR3 here is CASSLRQGYTEAFF. In DNA form, the CDR3 reads TGTGCCAGCAGTCTAAGACAAGGTTACACTGAAGCTTTCTTT. The rearrangement links TRBV12-3 or TRBV12-4 to TRBJ1-1; D not resolved. Trimming took 5 bases from V and 3 from J, leaving 13 bases between them. The CDR3 length is 14 residues.